Listed here are 20 T cell receptor beta chains from one sample, sequenced in a study of radiotherapy plus CTLA-4 blockade in lung cancer (dated by TCRdb to the late 2010s). Libraries were made using the immunoSEQ multiplex PCR assay. Drawn from immuneACCESS, this table holds only the in-frame rearrangements with V and J called that TCRdb kept. Clones are partly lost; checked studies trace under half to an unresolved V gene and leave the rest unexplained. In this sample the table shows 50,000 to 65,000 clones, approximately 84% of which occur a single time. Jointly, the top ten make up roughly 6% of the sample. The sample in question was peripheral blood, obtained from a patient treated with radiotherapy plus ipilimumab. The receptor set was obtained from a human donor with non-small cell lung cancer whose response to radiotherapy plus ipilimumab could not be evaluated.

This chain uses TRBV25-1 with TRBJ1-2, with a possible D match to TRBD1 (6 bases). Germline CDR1 reads MGHDK; CDR2 reads SYGVNS. The CDR3 contains 14 residues. V was trimmed by 8 bases and J by 4 bases, leaving 17 bases between them. DNA for the CDR3: TGTGCCAGCTCGGATGCGGCGGGGGCCTATGGCTACACCTTC. Residues: CASSDAAGAYGYTF.

This clone was seen more than once but under ten times. The DNA for the CDR3 is TGTGCCAGTAGCCGGACAGGGAGGGGTAATGAAAAACTGTTTTTT. It translates to CASSRTGRGNEKLFF. This chain joins TRBV19 and TRBJ1-4; 8 positions match TRBD1. Germline CDR1 and CDR2: LNHDA and SQIVND (reference sequence). This CDR3 is 15 amino acids long. The trim removed 6 bases at V and 4 bases at J, leaving 7 bases unmatched.

The chain has TRBV4-1 and TRBJ1-5, with TRBD1 matching 8 bases. The V and J ends lost 0 bases and 5 bases, in that order; junction bases with no gene match: 24. This CDR3 spans 22 amino acids. CDR1 MGHRA and CDR2 YSYEKL come from the germline V gene. CDR3 region: CASSQDNFRSGRGQMIDQPQHF. CDR3 DNA: TGCGCCAGCAGCCAAGATAATTTTCGTAGTGGCAGGGGGCAAATGATTGATCAGCCCCAGCATTTT.

This clone was observed once. The chain uses TRBV30 and TRBJ2-1, with 9 bases aligning to TRBD2. With 3 bases clipped from V and 5 bases from J, the junction kept 11 bases outside the gene matches. CDR3 size: 16 residues. CDR1 is GTSNPN and CDR2 is SVGIG in the germline V gene (reference sequence). This CDR3 reads CAWSPPSGRPNNEQFF. CDR3 nucleotides: TGTGCCTGGAGCCCCCCCAGCGGGAGGCCTAACAATGAGCAGTTCTTC.

This clone was observed a handful of times. The genes are TRBV5-1 and TRBJ2-3; 8 nucleotides line up with TRBD2. V gave up 5 bases and J gave up 5 bases; unmatched junction bases: 7. This CDR3 has 14 residues. The germline V gene encodes CDR1 SGHRS and CDR2 YFSETQ. Here the CDR3 DNA reads TGCGCCAGCAGACCGGGGGGGCAAAGAGATACGCAGTATTTT. It yields the protein CASRPGGQRDTQYF.

The rearrangement uses TRBV18 and TRBJ1-1; unclear D gene. The V gene lost 5 bases and the J gene lost 1 base, with 14 bases spanning the gap. This CDR3 contains 15 residues. The germline V gene has CDR1 KGHSH and CDR2 LQKENI. CDR3 sequence reads: CASSTTGSGNTEAFF. CDR3 bases: TGTGCCAGCTCAACCACCGGTTCGGGGAACACTGAAGCTTTCTTT.

The V gene is TRBV11-3, the J gene TRBJ2-2; no definite D call. The V end lost 3 bases, the J end lost 6 bases, and 8 bases lay between the germline ends. Per the germline V gene, CDR1 is SGHNT and CDR2 is YENEEA. CDR3 length equals 13 residues. CDR3 sequence reads: CASSLNKAGELFF. The CDR3, as DNA: TGTGCCAGCAGCTTGAACAAAGCCGGGGAGCTGTTTTTT.

The chain joins TRBV28 to TRBJ2-7; TRBD2 agrees at 8 bases. Looked up from germline, CDR1 is MDHEN and CDR2 is SYDVKM. The V and J ends lost 3 bases and 3 bases, in that order; junction bases with no gene match: 10. The CDR3 covers 16 residues. Here the CDR3 reads CASSFPIREGLYEQYF. The CDR3 coding sequence is TGTGCCAGCAGTTTCCCGATTCGGGAGGGCCTCTACGAGCAGTACTTC. Variable domain in full (rest from reference TRBV28 and TRBJ2-7): DVKVTQSSRYLVKRTGEKVFLECVQDMDHENMFWYRQDPGLGLRLIYFSYDVKMKEKGDIPEGYSVSREKKERFSLILESASTNQTSMYLCASSFPIREGLYEQYFGPGTRLTVT.

V usage is TRBV6-5 and J usage is TRBJ1-1; a weak D match, TRBD1 (5 bases). V dropped 7 bases and J dropped 1 base, with 10 bases sitting between them. The CDR3 extends over 13 amino acids. Germline V gene lookup returns CDR1 MNHEY and CDR2 SVGAGI. DNA of the CDR3: TGTGCCAGCACCCCGACAGCGAACACTGAAGCTTTCTTT. Amino acids: CASTPTANTEAFF.

A single count supports this clone. The genes are TRBV29-1 and TRBJ1-5, with D tentatively TRBD1 (5 bases). Germline assignment: CDR1 SQVTM and CDR2 ANQGSEA. This CDR3 has 13 amino acids. V gave up 7 bases and J gave up 7 bases, with 17 bases separating them. The CDR3 sequence: CSAKKGIGQPQHF. CDR3 bases: TGCAGCGCCAAAAAGGGGATAGGGCAGCCCCAGCATTTT. The entire variable domain, with the rest obtained from reference TRBV29-1 and TRBJ1-5, is as follows: SAVISQKPSRDICQRGTSLTIQCQVDSQVTMMFWYRQQPGQSLTLIATANQGSEATYESGFVIDKFPISRPNLTFSTLTVSNMSPEDSSIYLCSAKKGIGQPQHFGDGTRLSIL.

In the case of this clone: The sample carries other DNA sequences with the same CDR3. The chain has TRBV9 and TRBJ2-1; 9 nucleotides match TRBD2. There are 15 residues in the CDR3. J lost 2 bases, V lost 2 bases, and 2 bases had no gene match. Germline V lookup: CDR1 SGDLS, CDR2 YYNGEE. The DNA for the CDR3 is TGTGCCAGCAGCGTTGGCGGGGGGGCCTACAATGAGCAGTTCTTC. This gives the protein CASSVGGGAYNEQFF.

The chain has TRBV5-4 and TRBJ1-3; tentatively, D is TRBD1 (5 bases). The CDR3 has 13 residues. Looked up from germline, CDR1 is SGHNT and CDR2 is YYREEE (reference sequence). The ends were cut back, 1 base at V and 5 bases at J, with 7 bases in the middle. Here the CDR3 DNA reads TGTGCCAGCAGCTTGCAGGGTCGAAACACCATATATTTT. Translated: CASSLQGRNTIYF.

V usage is TRBV19 and J usage is TRBJ2-3; 7 bases map to TRBD2. Per germline, CDR1 LNHDA and CDR2 SQIVND (reference sequence). J lost 2 bases, V lost 1 base, and 6 bases had no gene match. This CDR3 contains 16 residues. CDR3 in DNA: TGTGCCAGTAGTATAGTTGCGGGGGAGTTCACAGATACGCAGTATTTT. Translated, it gives CASSIVAGEFTDTQYF.

This chain connects TRBV5-6 to TRBJ2-7; perhaps TRBD1 as D (6 bases). Looked up from germline, CDR1 is SGHDT and CDR2 is YYEEEE. The CDR3 loop spans 14 amino acids. The V end was cut by 2 bases, the J end by 1 base, with 10 bases between. The CDR3 loop is CASSFLDSSYEQYF. As DNA, the CDR3 is TGTGCCAGCAGCTTCTTGGACAGTTCCTACGAGCAGTACTTC.

The chain recombines TRBV27 with TRBJ2-5; 9 positions agree with TRBD2. This CDR3 spans 13 amino acids. The trim removed 5 bases at V and 5 bases at J, leaving 3 bases unmatched. Germline V gene lookup returns CDR1 MNHEY and CDR2 SMNVEV (reference sequence). The CDR3 bases are TGTGCCAGCAGTAGCGGGGGGCAGGAGACCCAGTACTTC. This gives the protein CASSSGGQETQYF.

The chain is built from TRBV27 and TRBJ1-3; D not certain. The V gene's germline CDR1 is MNHEY and CDR2 SMNVEV (reference sequence). The CDR3 is 16 residues long. The V gene lost 5 bases and the J gene lost 4 bases, with 18 bases spanning the gap. CDR3 DNA: TGTGCCAGCAGTCCCGGTGGGCGCAGGAAAGGAAACACCATATATTTT. This codes for CASSPGGRRKGNTIYF.

The rearrangement joins TRBV28 to TRBJ2-7; 9 nucleotides agree with TRBD1. The CDR3 runs to 16 residues. The germline CDR1 and CDR2 sequences are MDHEN and SYDVKM. The junction had 8 bases not matched to a gene; V was cut back by 3 bases and J by 2 bases. The DNA for the CDR3 is TGTGCCAGCAGTTTCCCCCGACAGGGGGGAACCTACGAGCAGTACTTC. This codes for CASSFPRQGGTYEQYF.

The chain employs TRBV10-3 and TRBJ2-7; possibly TRBD1 for D (6 bases). Germline V gene lookup returns CDR1 ENHRY and CDR2 SYGVKD. Trimming pared 2 bases from V and 4 bases from J, leaving 15 bases between. This CDR3 contains 15 residues. CDR3 in amino acids: CAISEQGQNTYEQYF. CDR3 nucleotide sequence: TGTGCCATCAGTGAGCAGGGACAAAATACTTACGAGCAGTACTTC.

This clone has just a few counts. The chain recombines TRBV11-2 with TRBJ2-5; D unclear. The V end was cut by 5 bases, the J end by 1 base, with 26 bases between. Germline V gene lookup returns CDR1 SGHAT and CDR2 FQNNGV. The CDR3 extends over 19 amino acids. The CDR3 here is CASSPKFSLRPSSQETQYF. CDR3 bases: TGTGCCAGCAGCCCGAAATTCTCCCTCAGGCCCTCAAGCCAAGAGACCCAGTACTTC.

The rearrangement joins TRBV11-2 to TRBJ2-3, with a tentative D call TRBD1 (5 bases). From germline, CDR1 is SGHAT and CDR2 FQNNGV. The CDR3 runs 15 residues. V was trimmed by 1 base and J by 2 bases, leaving 10 bases between them. CDR3 bases: TGTGCCAGCAGCTTAGTAGGGGCCCTCACAGATACGCAGTATTTT. It encodes CASSLVGALTDTQYF.